These 9 T cell receptor beta chains originate from one sample sequenced in a study of CD8 T cells in ankylosing spondylitis. TCRdb re-derived calls from the 5' RACE reads in MiXCR, one entry per CDR3 protein. The profile shows 700,000 to 850,000 distinct CDR3 sequences, roughly 10% of them singletons. General study results and limits: Made up of eight highly homologous variants, a TCR beta motif appeared characteristic of ankylosing spondylitis blood.

No antigen has been identified for these receptors. Sequenced sample: blood, either unsorted or a sorted T cell fraction (not recorded which). The receptors shown here come from a male donor with ankylosing spondylitis.

This clonotype was detected ten times or more. The chain couples TRBV10-3 to TRBJ2-2; no reliable D call. This CDR3 spans 14 amino acids. V lost 0 bases and J lost 3, with 5 bases in between. Germline lookup yields CDR1 ENHRY and CDR2 SYGVKD. The chain's CDR3 is CAISESSYTGELFF. The CDR3 DNA follows: TGTGCCATCAGTGAGTCCTCCTACACCGGGGAGCTGTTTTTT.

There are a few counts of this clonotype. The chain links TRBV20-1 to TRBJ1-5, with TRBD1 identical over 12 bases. V shed 3 bases and J 8 bases; nucleotides not matched to a gene: 20. The CDR3 extends over 19 amino acids. The germline CDR1 and CDR2 sequences are DFQATT and SNEGSKA (reference sequence). CDR3 loop: CSARARDRGRSRLPEPQHF. CDR3 in DNA: TGCAGTGCTAGGGCCCGGGACAGGGGGCGTTCTCGCCTCCCGGAGCCCCAGCATTTT.

This sequence joins TRBV6-6 and TRBJ2-7; D gene ambiguous. The CDR3 extends over 13 amino acids. In germline, CDR1 is MNHNY, CDR2 SVGAGI (reference sequence). The V and J ends lost 2 bases and 4 bases respectively, with 9 bases between them. In DNA, the CDR3 is TGTGCCAGCAGTTACGGGCAGCTTTACGAGCAGTACTTC. Its translation: CASSYGQLYEQYF.

V usage is TRBV12-2 and J usage is TRBJ1-4; TRBD1, the table's D call, was not compared with the DNA. TRBV12-2 has pseudogene status. The CDR3 runs to 17 residues. CDR3 residues: CASRLVPGTGLVEKLFF. The CDR3 nucleotides read TGTGCAAGTCGCTTAGTGCCGGGGACAGGGCTGGTTGAAAAACTGTTTTTT.

Ten or more counts support this clonotype. This chain's CDR3 is CASSDWGNSPLHF. The CDR3 DNA reads TGTGCCAGCAGTGATTGGGGAAATTCACCCCTCCACTTT. The V and J genes are TRBV12-3 or TRBV12-4 and TRBJ1-6; D unresolved. The CDR3 extends over 13 amino acids. V shed 5 bases and J shed 7 bases, with 9 bases lying between them.

The genes are TRBV6-2 or TRBV6-3 and TRBJ1-5; D is undetermined. Germline assignment: CDR1 MNHEY and CDR2 SVGEGT. Trimming shortened V by 6 bases and J by 0 bases, and 6 bases separated the two germline ends. The CDR3 consists of 13 residues. CDR3 amino acids: CASRIYSNQPQHF. The CDR3 region has the DNA TGTGCCAGCAGAATATATAGCAATCAGCCCCAGCATTTT.

The rearrangement uses TRBV6-1 and TRBJ1-2; a weak D match, TRBD1 (5 bases). Germline V gene sequence: CDR1 MNHNS, CDR2 SASEGT. The CDR3 totals 16 residues. V gave up 0 bases and J gave up 0 bases, with 11 bases separating them. CDR3 DNA sequence: TGTGCCAGCAGTGAAGCTTACAGGTGGACTAACTATGGCTACACCTTC. Translating gives CASSEAYRWTNYGYTF.

In this sample, this clonotype turned up a few times. This chain uses TRBV7-2 with TRBJ2-5; no clear D gene. CDR3 size: 12 residues. The germline V gene has CDR1 SGHTA and CDR2 FQGNSA. Trimming took off 5 bases at V and 4 bases at J, with 8 bases between the two ends. The CDR3: CASSHLLETQYF. In DNA, the CDR3 is TGTGCCAGCAGCCACTTATTAGAGACCCAGTACTTC.

This clonotype has at least ten counts. The chain uses TRBV10-1 and TRBJ2-5; D unresolved. The CDR3 runs to 12 residues. V was shortened by 3 bases and J by 4 bases, with 6 bases between the two germline ends. Germline V gene data show CDR1 as WNHNN and CDR2 as SYGVQD (reference sequence). CDR3 in amino acids: CASSEGRETQYF. CDR3 sequence (DNA): TGCGCCAGCAGTGAAGGACGAGAGACCCAGTACTTC.